This T cell receptor beta chain was found in a study of beta chain features in type 1 diabetes. Notes on the study in general: Type 1 diabetes patients had TCRB CDR3s that were shorter (moderately but significantly so) in all four CD4+ subsets. When cDNA is sequenced, cells with high TCR expression could be over-represented.

This clone came up a few times. Its antigen is currently unknown. Based on CD45RO/CCR7/CD25/CD127/CD95/CD27, CD4+ regulatory, stem cell-like memory, naive and central memory cells were sorted. The authors reverse transcribed all of the isolated RNA, so sequencing captured expressed TCRB transcripts. TCRdb's table, derived via immunoSEQ multiplex PCR, lists solely in-frame clones and lacks some. Of roughly 160,000 clones in the sample, approximately 8.4% are singletons; the top ten hold 0.5%. This CDR3 region has 15 residues. Germline CDR1 and CDR2: SEHNR and FQNEAQ (reference sequence). Germline trimming cut 6 bases from V and 8 bases from J; bases unmatched to any gene: 12.

The chain employs TRBV7-9 and TRBJ1-4; TRBD1 matches 7 bases. The origin of this receptor is a man between 18 and 35 years old with type 1 diabetes. Sequenced sample: central memory CD4+ T cells from blood. The CDR3 DNA reads TGTGCCAGCAGTATTGGGACAGCCGAGGGGGAAAAACTGTTTTTT. It specifies CASSIGTAEGEKLFF.